Listed below are T cell receptor beta chains from one sample, sequenced in a study of shared T cell receptors in the human thymus. Profiled with immunoSEQ multiplex PCR; TCRdb holds only in-frame clones, not every one. The table lists fewer than 700,000 clones, over 75% of them singletons. This sample was also put to use in a study of human thymus T cells.

Sequenced: thymocytes. The source is a boy younger than two with a congenital heart defect. The CDR3 runs from the conserved cysteine through the conserved F or W. The D gene is left open where the match is weak. A clone size is listed for some rows: how often the clone was seen (once, few, many), or a class if it is expanded.

size,D,V,length,J,CDR3,DNA
.,.,TRBV19,16,TRBJ1-5,CASNPGQGNSNQPQHF,TGTGCCAGTAACCCGGGTCAGGGTAATAGCAATCAGCCCCAGCATTTT
.,.,TRBV2,15,TRBJ2-1,CASSEEVGLSNEQFF,TGTGCCAGCAGTGAAGAGGTGGGACTCTCCAATGAGCAGTTCTTC
few,.,TRBV7-2,17,TRBJ2-5,CASIPELLVRGPETQYF,TGTGCCAGCATCCCCGAGCTTTTGGTTAGGGGTCCAGAGACCCAGTACTTC
few,.,TRBV19,16,TRBJ2-1,CASSMRTPYSYNEQFF,TGTGCCAGTAGTATGAGGACACCGTACTCCTACAATGAGCAGTTCTTC
.,TRBD2,TRBV11-2,15,TRBJ2-3,CASSLATSAGYTQYF,TGTGCCAGCAGCTTAGCGACTAGCGCAGGATATACGCAGTATTTT
once,TRBD1,TRBV27,15,TRBJ2-7,CASTPRVGQGSEQYF,TGTGCCAGCACCCCGAGGGTTGGACAGGGCAGCGAGCAGTACTTC
once,TRBD1,TRBV7-4,13,TRBJ2-5,CASRPGQEETQYF,TGTGCCAGCAGGCCGGGACAGGAGGAGACCCAGTACTTC
.,TRBD1,TRBV13,17,TRBJ1-4,CASSLGLPNRGSEKLFF,TGTGCCAGCAGCTTAGGCCTACCCAACAGGGGCTCGGAAAAACTGTTTTTT
.,.,TRBV7-9,10,TRBJ2-3,CASRADTQYF,TGTGCCAGCCGGGCAGATACGCAGTATTTT
.,.,TRBV29-1,17,TRBJ1-1,CSVEASPGRALNTEAFF,TGCAGCGTTGAGGCTAGCCCCGGACGGGCATTGAACACTGAAGCTTTCTTT
.,TRBD1,TRBV4-3,15,TRBJ2-7,CASSAWPDRGAEQYF,TGCGCCAGCAGCGCTTGGCCGGACAGGGGAGCCGAGCAGTACTTC
.,.,TRBV27,16,TRBJ1-5,CASSPSARYSNQPQHF,TGTGCCAGCAGTCCCTCGGCCAGGTATAGCAATCAGCCCCAGCATTTT
.,.,TRBV18,17,TRBJ2-1,CASSPPIQPGSNNEQFF,TGTGCCAGCTCACCACCGATCCAGCCCGGGAGTAACAATGAGCAGTTCTTC
once,TRBD2,TRBV4-3,14,TRBJ2-3,CASSQERGADTQYF,TGCGCCAGCAGCCAAGAACGGGGGGCAGATACGCAGTATTTT
once,.,TRBV6-1,13,TRBJ2-7,CASSVGGTYEQYF,TGTGCCAGCAGTGTCGGGGGAACCTACGAGCAGTACTTC
once,.,TRBV4-1,14,TRBJ2-1,CASSQEAEGSEQFF,TGCGCCAGCAGCCAAGAGGCGGAAGGAAGTGAGCAGTTCTTC
.,TRBD2,TRBV30,15,TRBJ2-7,CAWRVRLAGTYEQYF,TGTGCCTGGAGAGTGCGACTAGCGGGGACCTACGAGCAGTACTTC
.,TRBD1,TRBV29-1,14,TRBJ2-7,CSVMGQSASYEQYF,TGCAGCGTGATGGGACAGTCGGCCTCCTACGAGCAGTACTTC
once,.,TRBV4-2,15,TRBJ2-1,CASSHAKSSYNEQFF,TGTGCCAGCAGCCACGCCAAGAGCTCCTACAATGAGCAGTTCTTC
.,TRBD1,TRBV4-2,15,TRBJ2-7,CASSQGTGIAYEQYF,TGTGCCAGCAGCCAAGGGACAGGGATCGCCTACGAGCAGTACTTC
few,.,TRBV5-8,16,TRBJ1-5,CASSLSRVYSNQPQHF,TGTGCCAGCAGCTTGAGTCGAGTTTATAGCAATCAGCCCCAGCATTTT
.,TRBD2,TRBV11-2,15,TRBJ2-5,CASSHLAGGKETQYF,TGTGCCAGCAGCCATCTAGCGGGAGGGAAGGAGACCCAGTACTTC
.,.,TRBV19,13,TRBJ1-4,CASSIKGGEKLFF,TGTGCCAGTAGTATTAAGGGAGGTGAAAAACTGTTTTTT
once,TRBD2,TRBV13,17,TRBJ2-1,CASSLGTSGRRYNEQFF,TGTGCCAGCAGCTTAGGGACTAGCGGGAGACGATACAATGAGCAGTTCTTC
.,TRBD1,TRBV6-1,15,TRBJ1-1,CASRDRLDSNTEAFF,TGTGCCAGCAGGGACAGGCTTGATTCGAACACTGAAGCTTTCTTT
.,TRBD1,TRBV6-4,15,TRBJ1-1,CASSGQGAANTEAFF,TGTGCCAGCAGTGGCCAGGGGGCGGCGAACACTGAAGCTTTCTTT
.,TRBD2,TRBV10-1,14,TRBJ2-1,CASSGGGRADEQFF,TGCGCCAGCAGTGGTGGCGGGAGGGCCGATGAGCAGTTCTTC
.,.,TRBV6-6,15,TRBJ2-7,CASSYDGSDWGEQYF,TGTGCCAGCAGTTACGATGGGAGTGACTGGGGCGAGCAGTACTTC
.,TRBD2,TRBV15,16,TRBJ2-5,CATSVTSGRPGETQYF,TGTGCCACCAGCGTAACTAGCGGGAGACCGGGGGAGACCCAGTACTTC
once,TRBD1,TRBV27,18,TRBJ2-1,CASSPGTGGLACENEQFF,TGTGCCAGCAGTCCCGGGACAGGGGGTTTGGCGTGCGAAAATGAGCAGTTCTTC
.,.,TRBV14,16,TRBJ1-4,CASSRSQGGTNEKLFF,TGTGCCAGCAGCCGAAGCCAGGGAGGGACTAATGAAAAACTGTTTTTT
.,.,TRBV5-4,12,TRBJ1-2,CASSFGGRRYTF,TGTGCCAGCAGCTTCGGGGGGAGACGCTACACCTTC